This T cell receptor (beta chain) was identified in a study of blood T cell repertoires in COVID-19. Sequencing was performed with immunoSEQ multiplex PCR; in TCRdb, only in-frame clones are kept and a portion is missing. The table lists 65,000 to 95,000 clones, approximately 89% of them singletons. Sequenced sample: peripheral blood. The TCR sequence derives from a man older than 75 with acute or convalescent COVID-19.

CDR3 region: CASSLDRDRFKRGYTF. The CDR3 nucleotides read TGTGCCAGCAGCTTAGACCGGGACAGGTTCAAGCGTGGCTACACCTTC. The rearrangement joins TRBV7-9 to TRBJ1-2; 8 positions match TRBD1. V shed 1 base and J 7 bases; nucleotides not matched to a gene: 11. Germline V CDR1 and CDR2: SEHNR, FQNEAQ (reference sequence). The CDR3 consists of 16 residues.